This entry lists 8 T cell receptor beta chains sequenced from one sample in a study of shared clonotypes between healthy human individuals. Produced via immunoSEQ multiplex PCR; TCRdb's table is partial and in-frame only. The table records a few million clones, roughly nine tenths of them present only once. Sequenced: naive CD4+ T cells sorted from blood. Subset denoted: CD45RA+ positively selected. These TCRs come from a man between 18 and 35 years old in good health.

The CDR3 region is CASSFQGRGFYEQYF. In DNA, the CDR3 is TGTGCCAGCAGCTTCCAGGGAAGGGGTTTTTACGAGCAGTACTTC. The V and J genes are TRBV11-2 and TRBJ2-7; a weak D match, TRBD1 (5 bases). V lost 3 bases to trimming and J lost 4 bases, with 16 bases between them. The CDR3 covers 15 residues. Germline V gene data show CDR1 as SGHAT and CDR2 as FQNNGV.

This chain uses TRBV19 with TRBJ2-1; 8 bases align to TRBD1. From germline, CDR1 is LNHDA and CDR2 SQIVND (reference sequence). Germline trimming cut 6 bases from V and 2 bases from J; bases unmatched to any gene: 6. This CDR3 is 15 amino acids long. The CDR3: CASSKTGDAYNEQFF. In DNA, the CDR3 is TGTGCCAGTAGCAAGACAGGGGATGCCTACAATGAGCAGTTCTTC. Variable domain in full (rest from reference TRBV19 and TRBJ2-1): DGGITQSPKYLFRKEGQNVTLSCEQNLNHDAMYWYRQDPGQGLRLIYYSQIVNDFQKGDIAEGYSVSREKKESFPLTVTSAQKNPTAFYLCASSKTGDAYNEQFFGPGTRLTVL.

V usage is TRBV18 and J usage is TRBJ1-2; 7 positions match TRBD1. Germline V lookup: CDR1 KGHSH, CDR2 LQKENI. The CDR3 runs 14 residues. J was trimmed by 2 bases and V by 6 bases; bases with no gene match: 6. The CDR3 loop reads CASSAGGLNYGYTF. The CDR3 DNA reads TGTGCCAGCTCGGCAGGGGGATTAAACTATGGCTACACCTTC.

This rearrangement joins TRBV4-1 to TRBJ2-7; D possibly uses TRBD1 or TRBD2 (5 bases each). The germline V gene has CDR1 MGHRA and CDR2 YSYEKL. The CDR3 extends over 15 amino acids. V was cut by 1 base and J by 5 bases, with 15 bases left in between. In nucleotides, the CDR3 is TGCGCCAGCAGCCAAGTCGGGGCCGGGCGAAACGAGCAGTACTTC. It specifies CASSQVGAGRNEQYF.

The chain uses TRBV2 and TRBJ2-7; perhaps TRBD2 as D (7 bases). Trimming left V 6 bases short and J 2 bases short, with 26 bases between. The CDR3 has 18 residues. Germline values: CDR1 SNHLY, CDR2 FYNNEI. CDR3 sequence: CASSGGVGGAGPTYEQYF. CDR3 in DNA: TGTGCCAGCAGCGGAGGCGTTGGGGGGGCAGGGCCGACCTACGAGCAGTACTTC.

V and J are TRBV6-6 and TRBJ2-3; the match to TRBD2 covers 7 bases. CDR1 MNHNY and CDR2 SVGAGI come from the germline V gene (reference sequence). V shed 4 bases, J shed 3 bases, and the junction held 4 bases outside the gene matches. CDR3 size: 14 residues. The CDR3: CASSLLATTDTQYF. The CDR3 DNA reads TGTGCCAGCAGTTTACTAGCGACTACAGATACGCAGTATTTT.

The count of this clone is one. The chain recombines TRBV6-5 with TRBJ2-7; 8 bases align to TRBD2. This CDR3 is 14 amino acids long. With V trimmed by 4 bases and J by 3 bases, 5 bases remained unmatched. Per germline, CDR1 MNHEY and CDR2 SVGAGI. The CDR3 sequence is CASSWKLADYEQYF. Written as DNA, the CDR3 is TGTGCCAGCAGTTGGAAACTAGCGGACTACGAGCAGTACTTC.

V and J are TRBV7-9 and TRBJ2-3; D call uncertain. From germline, CDR1 is SEHNR and CDR2 FQNEAQ (reference sequence). The germline V and J ends were trimmed by 1 base and 5 bases, with 13 bases remaining between them. This CDR3 is 15 amino acids long. CDR3 residues: CASSLEYAIGDTQYF. The CDR3 region has the DNA TGTGCCAGCAGCTTAGAATACGCGATTGGAGATACGCAGTATTTT.